The source of this TCR beta chain is a study of cytotoxic CD8 clonotypes in ibrutinib-treated CLL. Whole-study context: The authors obtained response samples at a median of around 12 months of treatment, range 6 to 36. Findings and caveats of the study: Clonality, elevated at ibrutinib response, dropped back toward baseline at progression.

Some clones are missing from TCRdb's copy, which holds only in-frame ones; the method was immunoSEQ multiplex PCR. In the table there are 200,000 to 250,000 clones, roughly 65% of which are singletons. Germline CDR1 and CDR2: LNHNV and YYDKDF (reference sequence). The CDR3 spans 13 residues. The V end lost 0 bases, the J end lost 13 bases, and 10 bases lay between the germline ends. Details on this clone: Its cognate antigen is unknown.

The sample consisted of PBMCs, taken after 12 months of ibrutinib treatment. The source is a human donor with chronic lymphocytic leukemia. V usage is TRBV15 and J usage is TRBJ1-6; a possible D gene is TRBD1 (5 bases). The CDR3 reads CATSRDGGGPLHF. The CDR3 DNA is TGTGCCACCAGCAGAGATGGGGGGGGTCCCCTCCACTTT.